This record covers a single TCR beta chain. Trimming left V 4 bases short and J 2 bases short, with 9 bases between. This CDR3 spans 13 amino acids. Germline values: CDR1 SGDLS, CDR2 YYNGEE. The template for TCR beta VDJ and CDR3 sequence profiling was genomic DNA. TCRdb re-analysed the reads in MiXCR, keeping a single row per CDR3 protein. This repertoire shows 40,000 to 50,000 distinct CDR3 sequences, 70% to 80% found once; its top ten account for 34%. The source of the sample is a study of CD8+CD57+ T cells in acquired aplastic anemia. This TCR was sampled from a human donor in good health, serving as a control. Sequenced material: sorted CD4+, CD8+, or CD8+CD57+ T cells (not recorded which) from PBMCs. The J gene is TRBJ1-1, the V gene TRBV9, with no clear D. In DNA, the CDR3 is TGTGCCAGCAGCTTAACTCCTAACACTGAAGCTTTCTTT. This codes for CASSLTPNTEAFF. The full variable domain, with the rest looked up from reference TRBV9 and TRBJ1-1, is DSGVTQTPKHLITATGQRVTLRCSPRSGDLSVYWYQQSLDQGLQFLIQYYNGEERAKGNILERFSAQQFPDLHSELNLSSLELGDSALYFCASSLTPNTEAFFGQGTRLTVV.